The next 21 T cell receptor beta chains were all read from a single sample in a study of blood T cell repertoires in COVID-19 (TCRdb year 2020). The method was the immunoSEQ multiplex PCR assay. TCRdb limited this immuneACCESS table to in-frame rearrangements with V and J called. A share of clones is missing; checked studies link under half to unresolved V genes, and the rest is unexplained. The sample records about 40,000 clones, roughly 80% of which are singletons. 25% to 40% of the sample comes from the top ten. Sequences were obtained from peripheral blood. The receptor source for this set is a woman aged 80 or over with acute or convalescent COVID-19.

CDR3 region: CASSLGGEITDTQYF. Here the CDR3 DNA reads TGTGCCAGCAGCTTAGGTGGAGAGATCACAGATACGCAGTATTTT. The V and J genes are TRBV7-8 and TRBJ2-3, with D unclear. Trimming left V 1 base short and J 2 bases short, with 10 bases between. The CDR3 is 15 residues long. Germline V CDR1 and CDR2: SGHVS, FQNEAQ. The variable domain in full, completed from reference TRBV7-8 and TRBJ2-3, reads GAGVSQSPRYKVAKRGQDVALRCDPISGHVSLFWYQQALGQGPEFLTYFQNEAQLDKSGLPSDRFFAERPEGSVSTLKIQRTQQEDSAVYLCASSLGGEITDTQYFGPGTRLTVL.

The genes are TRBV7-9 and TRBJ1-2, with a weak D call TRBD1 (6 bases). Germline V gives CDR1 SEHNR, CDR2 FQNEAQ (reference sequence). The CDR3 covers 14 residues. Deletions cut 6 bases from V and 3 bases from J, with 14 bases between. This CDR3 reads CASRSAQGDYGYTF. The CDR3 DNA sequence: TGTGCCAGCAGATCAGCACAGGGCGACTATGGCTACACCTTC.

The chain couples TRBV10-2 to TRBJ2-4, with TRBD2 matching 11 bases. V was clipped by 0 bases and J by 6 bases; unmatched bases: 7. The CDR3 runs 17 residues. The germline V gene encodes CDR1 WSHSY and CDR2 SAAADI. The DNA of the CDR3 is TGCGCCAGCAGTGAGTCGACGCTAGCGGGGGGCGGAAACATTCAGTACTTC. Protein product: CASSESTLAGGGNIQYF.

About this clone: At one end, the junction sequence differs from germline, possibly due to a read error. CDR3 coding DNA: TGTGCTAGTGGCTTGGGACAGGCGTATAATTCACCCCTCCACTTT. Its translation: CASGLGQAYNSPLHF. This chain connects TRBV12-5 to TRBJ1-6; 8 nucleotides line up with TRBD1. There are 15 residues in the CDR3. Per the germline V gene, CDR1 is LGHNT and CDR2 is FRNRAP.

The V gene is TRBV19, the J gene TRBJ2-5; 10 nucleotides agree with TRBD2. With V trimmed by 4 bases and J by 9 bases, 11 bases remained unmatched. The CDR3 is made up of 15 amino acids. Germline assignment: CDR1 LNHDA and CDR2 SQIVND (reference sequence). The CDR3 bases are TGTGCCAGTAGTACCCATTCAGCGGGAGGGTCGGCCCAGTACTTC. Protein sequence: CASSTHSAGGSAQYF.

The V and J genes are TRBV27 and TRBJ1-5; 10 nucleotides agree with TRBD1. The CDR3 consists of 15 residues. The trim removed 7 bases at V and 7 bases at J, leaving 10 bases unmatched. CDR1 and CDR2 from the germline V gene are MNHEY and SMNVEV (reference sequence). Here the CDR3 DNA reads TGTGCCAGCATCGGGGACAGGGGAGTGGGCCAGCCCCAGCATTTT. This codes for CASIGDRGVGQPQHF.

This clone was seen a handful of times. The rearrangement joins TRBV7-2 to TRBJ2-7; possibly TRBD2 for D (6 bases). Germline CDR1 reads SGHTA; CDR2 reads FQGNSA. Deletions cut 5 bases from V and 1 base from J, with 15 bases between. The CDR3 is made up of 15 amino acids. DNA of the CDR3: TGTGCCAGCAGCCCCGATGGGGGGAGGTCCTACGAGCAGTACTTC. Its protein product is CASSPDGGRSYEQYF. Full variable domain (missing parts from reference TRBV7-2 and TRBJ2-7): GAGVSQSPSNKVTEKGKDVELRCDPISGHTALYWYRQSLGQGLEFLIYFQGNSAPDKSGLPSDRFSAERTGGSVSTLTIQRTQQEDSAVYLCASSPDGGRSYEQYFGPGTRLTVT.

By sample share, this clone is medium-sized. This chain links TRBV7-9 with TRBJ1-6; 9 bases map to TRBD1. Germline V gives CDR1 SEHNR, CDR2 FQNEAQ (reference sequence). With 4 bases clipped from V and 6 bases from J, the junction kept 10 bases outside the gene matches. This CDR3 is built from 17 residues. The chain's CDR3 is CASSSHDRTGANSPLHF. The CDR3 DNA sequence: TGTGCCAGCAGCTCACACGATCGGACAGGGGCTAATTCACCCCTCCACTTT. The entire variable domain, with the rest obtained from reference TRBV7-9 and TRBJ1-6, is as follows: DTGVSQNPRHKITKRGQNVTFRCDPISEHNRLYWYRQTLGQGPEFLTYFQNEAQLEKSRLLSDRFSAERPKGSFSTLEIQRTEQGDSAMYLCASSSHDRTGANSPLHFGNGTRLTVT.

The CDR3 sequence is CASSASLAGGIYYEQFF. The CDR3 DNA reads TGTGCCAGCAGCGCCTCACTAGCGGGAGGAATTTACTATGAGCAGTTCTTC. The genes are TRBV9 and TRBJ2-1; 12 positions match TRBD2. V lost 3 bases to trimming and J lost 8 bases; unmatched junction nucleotides: 12. The CDR3 is 17 residues long. Germline V gives CDR1 SGDLS, CDR2 YYNGEE.

The chain recombines TRBV9 with TRBJ1-2, with D uncertain. CDR3 size: 15 residues. Germline values: CDR1 SGDLS, CDR2 YYNGEE. V lost 4 bases and J 4 bases, leaving 17 bases between the germline ends. The CDR3: CASSPTGLLGYGYTF. CDR3 in DNA: TGTGCCAGCAGCCCCACCGGACTTCTTGGCTATGGCTACACCTTC.

The rearrangement joins TRBV14 to TRBJ1-1, with TRBD1 as a possible D gene (5 bases). With 0 bases removed from V and 3 bases from J, the gap between germline ends came to 8 bases. CDR1 and CDR2 from the germline V gene are SGHDN and FVKESK. CDR3 length: 14 amino acids. The CDR3 DNA follows: TGTGCCAGCAGCCAAGACAGGGCTTACACTGAAGCTTTCTTT. Amino acids: CASSQDRAYTEAFF.

The V call is TRBV3-1 (or the pseudogene TRBV3-2), the J call TRBJ2-1; TRBD2 aligns across 9 bases. The CDR3 is 16 amino acids. The V gene end was trimmed by 3 bases and the J gene end by 7 bases; junction bases not matched to a gene: 10. CDR1 is LGHDT and CDR2 is YNNKEL in the germline V gene (reference sequence). This CDR3 reads CASSQGNSGSWNEQFF. The DNA of the CDR3 is TGTGCCAGCAGCCAGGGCAATAGCGGGAGTTGGAATGAGCAGTTCTTC.

The chain combines TRBV14 with TRBJ1-2, with D tentatively TRBD1 (6 bases). CDR3 size: 14 residues. Between the trimmed V and J ends, which lost 2 bases and 5 bases, there was a span of 12 bases. The V gene's germline CDR1 is SGHDN and CDR2 FVKESK. CDR3 DNA: TGTGCCAGCAGCCAAACAGGGATCACTTATGGCTACACCTTC. This encodes CASSQTGITYGYTF. The variable domain in full, with the rest retrieved from reference TRBV14 and TRBJ1-2, is EAGVTQFPSHSVIEKGQTVTLRCDPISGHDNLYWYRRVMGKEIKFLLHFVKESKQDESGMPNNRFLAERTGGTYSTLKVQPAELEDSGVYFCASSQTGITYGYTFGSGTRLTVV.

V gene TRBV7-3 combines with J gene TRBJ2-5; no clear D gene. CDR3 length equals 13 residues. CDR1 and CDR2 (germline): SGHTA, FQGTGA. Trimming took off 5 bases at V and 0 bases at J, with 7 bases between the two ends. As DNA, the CDR3 is TGTGCCAGCAGCACGGGTAACCAAGAGACCCAGTACTTC. It encodes CASSTGNQETQYF. The full variable domain, its missing parts supplied by reference TRBV7-3 and TRBJ2-5, is GAGVSQTPSNKVTEKGKYVELRCDPISGHTALYWYRQSLGQGPEFLIYFQGTGAADDSGLPNDRFFAVRPEGSVSTLKIQRTERGDSAVYLCASSTGNQETQYFGPGTRLLVL.

The chain is built from TRBV11-3 and TRBJ2-3, with D perhaps matching TRBD1 (5 bases). With 5 bases removed from V and 2 bases from J, the gap between germline ends came to 8 bases. CDR1 is SGHNT and CDR2 is YENEEA in the germline V gene. This CDR3 is 13 amino acids long. CDR3 loop: CASSPGFTDTQYF. The CDR3 nucleotides read TGTGCCAGCAGCCCAGGGTTCACAGATACGCAGTATTTT. Filled out from reference TRBV11-3 and TRBJ2-3, the complete variable domain reads EAGVVQSPRYKIIEKKQPVAFWCNPISGHNTLYWYLQNLGQGPELLIRYENEEAVDDSQLPKDRFSAERLKGVDSTLKIQPAELGDSAVYLCASSPGFTDTQYFGPGTRLTVL.

This chain connects TRBV10-3 to TRBJ2-7; 9 bases are shared with TRBD1. The CDR3 is made up of 14 amino acids. Germline CDR1 reads ENHRY; CDR2 reads SYGVKD. Losses at the gene ends were 6 bases for V and 6 bases for J; bases not matched to a gene: 9. CDR3 DNA sequence: TGTGCCATCAGCAATCCGGGACAGGGTGGCGAGCAGTACTTC. The encoded protein is CAISNPGQGGEQYF.

This chain connects TRBV18 to TRBJ1-2, with TRBD1 matching over 8 bases. The CDR3 is 16 residues long. Germline CDR1 KGHSH, CDR2 LQKENI. The trim removed 3 bases at V and 3 bases at J, leaving 9 bases unmatched. The CDR3 reads CASSPGATGADYGYTF. CDR3 DNA sequence: TGTGCCAGCTCACCTGGCGCGACAGGGGCGGACTATGGCTACACCTTC.

The chain uses TRBV4-3 and TRBJ2-5; weak D call: TRBD2 (6 bases). The CDR3 contains 14 residues. Trimming took off 1 base at V and 5 bases at J, with 11 bases between the two ends. Germline V gene sequence: CDR1 LGHNA, CDR2 YSLEER. CDR3 sequence: CASSQGGRSETQYF. DNA of the CDR3: TGCGCCAGCAGCCAAGGGGGGAGGAGTGAGACCCAGTACTTC.

The chain has TRBV7-2 and TRBJ1-1, with TRBD1 matching over 10 bases. This CDR3 is 16 amino acids long. V gave up 5 bases and J gave up 5 bases; unmatched junction bases: 11. CDR1 is SGHTA, CDR2 FQGNSA, per germline. CDR3: CASSLTGGRGRTEAFF. CDR3 bases: TGTGCCAGCAGCCTGACAGGGGGCCGGGGGAGGACTGAAGCTTTCTTT.

This chain connects TRBV7-9 to TRBJ1-3; TRBD1 agrees at 7 bases. This CDR3 is built from 15 residues. Losses at the gene ends were 5 bases for V and 2 bases for J; bases not matched to a gene: 6. Germline CDR1 SEHNR, CDR2 FQNEAQ (reference sequence). CDR3 sequence reads: CASSPGTAAGNTIYF. CDR3 DNA sequence: TGTGCCAGCAGCCCCGGGACAGCGGCTGGAAACACCATATATTTT.

The chain recombines TRBV5-1 with TRBJ1-4; 7 bases map to TRBD1. Germline assignment: CDR1 SGHRS and CDR2 YFSETQ. V shed 4 bases, J shed 3 bases, and the junction held 6 bases outside the gene matches. CDR3 size: 15 residues. In nucleotides, the CDR3 is TGCGCCAGCAGCCAGCAGACAGGGTCTAATGAAAAACTGTTTTTT. Translated: CASSQQTGSNEKLFF.